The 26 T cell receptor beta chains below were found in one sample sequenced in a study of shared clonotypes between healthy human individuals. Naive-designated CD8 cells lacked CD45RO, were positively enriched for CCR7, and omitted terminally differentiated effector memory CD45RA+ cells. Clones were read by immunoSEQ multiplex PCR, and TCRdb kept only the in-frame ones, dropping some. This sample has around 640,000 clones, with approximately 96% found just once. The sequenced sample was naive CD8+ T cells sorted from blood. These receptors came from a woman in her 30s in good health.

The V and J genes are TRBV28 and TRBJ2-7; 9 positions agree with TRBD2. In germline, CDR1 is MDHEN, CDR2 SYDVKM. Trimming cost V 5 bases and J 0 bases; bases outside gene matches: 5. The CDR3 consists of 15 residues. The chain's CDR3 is CASSDKREASYEQYF. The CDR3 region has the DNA TGTGCCAGCAGTGACAAGCGGGAGGCCTCCTACGAGCAGTACTTC.

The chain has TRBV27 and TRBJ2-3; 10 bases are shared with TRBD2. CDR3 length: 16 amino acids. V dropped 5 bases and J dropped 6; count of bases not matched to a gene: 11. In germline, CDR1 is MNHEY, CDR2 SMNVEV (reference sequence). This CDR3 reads CASSGTSAGGWDTQYF. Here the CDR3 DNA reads TGTGCCAGCAGTGGGACTAGCGCTGGGGGGTGGGATACGCAGTATTTT.

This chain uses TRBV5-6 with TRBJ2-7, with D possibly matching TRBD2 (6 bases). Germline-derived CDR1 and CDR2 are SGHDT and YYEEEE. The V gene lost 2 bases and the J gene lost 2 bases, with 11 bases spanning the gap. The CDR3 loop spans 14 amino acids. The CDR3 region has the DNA TGTGCCAGCAGCTTTTGGCGGACTACCTACGAGCAGTACTTC. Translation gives CASSFWRTTYEQYF.

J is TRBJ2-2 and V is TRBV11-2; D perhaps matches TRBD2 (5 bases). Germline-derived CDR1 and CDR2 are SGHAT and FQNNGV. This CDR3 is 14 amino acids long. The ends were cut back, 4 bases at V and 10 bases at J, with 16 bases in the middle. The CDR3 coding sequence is TGTGCCAGCAGCTCACTAGTTAGGGCTAAGGAGCTGTTTTTT. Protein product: CASSSLVRAKELFF.

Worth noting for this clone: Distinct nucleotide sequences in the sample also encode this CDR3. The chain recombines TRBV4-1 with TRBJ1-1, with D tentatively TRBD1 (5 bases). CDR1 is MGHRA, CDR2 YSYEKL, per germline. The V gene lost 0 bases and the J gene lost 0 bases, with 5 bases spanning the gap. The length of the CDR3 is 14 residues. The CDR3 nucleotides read TGCGCCAGCAGCCAAGAGGGACTGAACACTGAAGCTTTCTTT. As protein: CASSQEGLNTEAFF.

The chain's CDR3 is CAISHPGPTPHEQYF. DNA for the CDR3: TGTGCCATCAGCCACCCAGGGCCTACTCCCCACGAGCAGTACTTC. The rearrangement links TRBV10-3 to TRBJ2-7, with TRBD1 as a possible D gene (5 bases). The V end was cut by 6 bases, the J end by 5 bases, with 20 bases between. Germline loops: CDR1 ENHRY, CDR2 SYGVKD. CDR3 length: 15 amino acids.

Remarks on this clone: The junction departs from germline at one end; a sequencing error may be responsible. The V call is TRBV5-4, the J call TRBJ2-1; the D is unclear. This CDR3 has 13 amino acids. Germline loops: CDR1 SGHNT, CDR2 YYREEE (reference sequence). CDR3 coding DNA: TGTGCCAGCAGCCCCCCCTCCGACAATGAGCAGTTCTTC. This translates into CASSPPSDNEQFF.

The CDR3 nucleotides are TGTGCCAGCAGCTCCGCCACGTGGGAGCCCCAGCATTTT. Translated: CASSSATWEPQHF. The V and J genes are TRBV11-2 and TRBJ1-5, with D uncertain. The V gene's germline CDR1 is SGHAT and CDR2 FQNNGV. V lost 4 bases and J 8 bases, leaving 12 bases between the germline ends. This CDR3 has 13 amino acids. The full variable domain, with the rest looked up from reference TRBV11-2 and TRBJ1-5, is EAGVAQSPRYKIIEKRQSVAFWCNPISGHATLYWYQQILGQGPKLLIQFQNNGVVDDSQLPKDRFSAERLKGVDSTLKIQPAKLEDSAVYLCASSSATWEPQHFGDGTRLSIL.

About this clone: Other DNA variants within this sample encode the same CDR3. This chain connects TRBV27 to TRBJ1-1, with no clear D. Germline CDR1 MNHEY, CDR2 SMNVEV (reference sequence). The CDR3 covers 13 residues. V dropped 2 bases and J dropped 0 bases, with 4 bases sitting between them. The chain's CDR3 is CASSLGLNTEAFF. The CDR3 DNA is TGTGCCAGCAGTTTAGGCCTGAACACTGAAGCTTTCTTT.

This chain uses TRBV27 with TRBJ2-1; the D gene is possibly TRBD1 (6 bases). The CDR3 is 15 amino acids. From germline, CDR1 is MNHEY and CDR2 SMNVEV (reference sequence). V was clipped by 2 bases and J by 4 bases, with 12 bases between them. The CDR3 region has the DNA TGTGCCAGCAGTTTACTACAGGGAGCTTACAATGAGCAGTTCTTC. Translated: CASSLLQGAYNEQFF.

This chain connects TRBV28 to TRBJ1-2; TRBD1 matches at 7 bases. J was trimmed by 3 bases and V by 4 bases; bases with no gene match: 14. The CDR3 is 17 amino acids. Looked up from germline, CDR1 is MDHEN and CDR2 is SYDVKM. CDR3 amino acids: CASSSPMAGGSHYGYTF. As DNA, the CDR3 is TGTGCCAGCAGTTCTCCCATGGCAGGGGGTTCGCACTATGGCTACACCTTC.

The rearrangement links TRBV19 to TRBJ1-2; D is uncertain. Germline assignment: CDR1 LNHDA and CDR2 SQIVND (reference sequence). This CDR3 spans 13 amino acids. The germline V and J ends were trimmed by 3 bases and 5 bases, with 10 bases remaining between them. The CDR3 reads CASSIYHLYGYTF. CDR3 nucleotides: TGTGCCAGTAGTATCTATCACCTTTATGGCTACACCTTC.

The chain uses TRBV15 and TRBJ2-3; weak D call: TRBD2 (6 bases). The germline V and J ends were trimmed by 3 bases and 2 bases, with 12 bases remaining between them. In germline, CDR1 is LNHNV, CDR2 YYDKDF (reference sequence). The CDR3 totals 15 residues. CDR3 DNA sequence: TGTGCCACCAGCAGTCTGACGGGAGCCACAGATACGCAGTATTTT. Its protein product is CATSSLTGATDTQYF. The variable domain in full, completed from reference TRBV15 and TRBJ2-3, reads DAMVIQNPRYQVTQFGKPVTLSCSQTLNHNVMYWYQQKSSQAPKLLFHYYDKDFNNEADTPDNFQSRRPNTSFCFLDIRSPGLGDTAMYLCATSSLTGATDTQYFGPGTRLTVL.

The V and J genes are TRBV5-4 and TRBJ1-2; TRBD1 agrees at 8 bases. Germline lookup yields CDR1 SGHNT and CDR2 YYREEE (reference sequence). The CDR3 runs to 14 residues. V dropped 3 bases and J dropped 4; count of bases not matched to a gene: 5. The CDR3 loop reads CASSYAGGVYGYTF. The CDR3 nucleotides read TGTGCCAGCAGCTATGCAGGGGGCGTCTATGGCTACACCTTC. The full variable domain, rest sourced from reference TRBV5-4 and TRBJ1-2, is ETGVTQSPTHLIKTRGQQVTLRCSSQSGHNTVSWYQQALGQGPQFIFQYYREEENGRGNFPPRFSGLQFPNYSSELNVNALELDDSALYLCASSYAGGVYGYTFGSGTRLTVV.

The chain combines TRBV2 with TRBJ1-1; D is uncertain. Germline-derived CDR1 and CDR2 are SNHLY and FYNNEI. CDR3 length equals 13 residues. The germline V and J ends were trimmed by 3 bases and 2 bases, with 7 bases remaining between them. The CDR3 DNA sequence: TGTGCCAGCAGTGATACGGTAAACACTGAAGCTTTCTTT. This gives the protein CASSDTVNTEAFF.

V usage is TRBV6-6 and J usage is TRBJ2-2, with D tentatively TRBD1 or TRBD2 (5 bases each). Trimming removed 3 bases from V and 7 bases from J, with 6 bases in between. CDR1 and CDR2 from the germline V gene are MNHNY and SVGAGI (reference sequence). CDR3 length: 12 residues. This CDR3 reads CASSYGGGELFF. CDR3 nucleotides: TGTGCCAGCAGTTATGGGGGCGGGGAGCTGTTTTTT.

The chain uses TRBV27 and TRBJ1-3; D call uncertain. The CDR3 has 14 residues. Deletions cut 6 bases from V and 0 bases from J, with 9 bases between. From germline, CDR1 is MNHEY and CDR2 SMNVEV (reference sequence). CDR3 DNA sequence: TGTGCCAGCAGCCTAGGGTACTCTGGAAACACCATATATTTT. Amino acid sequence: CASSLGYSGNTIYF.

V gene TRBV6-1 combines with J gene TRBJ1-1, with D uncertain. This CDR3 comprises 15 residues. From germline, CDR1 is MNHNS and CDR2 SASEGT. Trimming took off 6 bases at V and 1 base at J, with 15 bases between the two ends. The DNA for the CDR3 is TGTGCCAGCAGGGAACAGCCTTGGGCGAACACTGAAGCTTTCTTT. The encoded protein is CASREQPWANTEAFF.

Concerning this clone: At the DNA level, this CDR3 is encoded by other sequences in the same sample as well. CDR3 sequence: CASSPTSYEQYF. Here the CDR3 DNA reads TGTGCCAGCAGCCCCACTTCCTACGAGCAGTACTTC. The chain is built from TRBV7-2 and TRBJ2-7; D unclear. The CDR3 covers 12 residues. The V end lost 5 bases, the J end lost 1 base, and 6 bases lay between the germline ends. Germline V gene lookup returns CDR1 SGHTA and CDR2 FQGNSA.

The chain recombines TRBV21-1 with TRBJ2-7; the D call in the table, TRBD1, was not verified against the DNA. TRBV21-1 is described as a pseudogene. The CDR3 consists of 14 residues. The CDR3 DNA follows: TGTGCCAGACCAGGGGGCGCACTCTCCTACGAGCAGTACTTC. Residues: CARPGGALSYEQYF.

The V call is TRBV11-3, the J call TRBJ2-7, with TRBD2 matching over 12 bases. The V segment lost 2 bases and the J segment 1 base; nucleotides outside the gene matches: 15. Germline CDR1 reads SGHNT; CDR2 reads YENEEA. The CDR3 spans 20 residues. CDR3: CASSLPRSPSGRAESYEQYF. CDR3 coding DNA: TGTGCCAGCAGCTTACCCCGAAGCCCTAGCGGGAGGGCAGAGTCCTACGAGCAGTACTTC. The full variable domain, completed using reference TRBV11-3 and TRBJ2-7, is EAGVVQSPRYKIIEKKQPVAFWCNPISGHNTLYWYLQNLGQGPELLIRYENEEAVDDSQLPKDRFSAERLKGVDSTLKIQPAELGDSAVYLCASSLPRSPSGRAESYEQYFGPGTRLTVT.

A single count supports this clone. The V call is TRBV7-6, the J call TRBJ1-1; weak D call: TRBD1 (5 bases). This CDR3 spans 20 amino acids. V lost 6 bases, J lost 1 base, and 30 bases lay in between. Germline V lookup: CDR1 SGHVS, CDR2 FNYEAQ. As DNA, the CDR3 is TGTGCCAGCAGATCCTTAACTTCAGCGCGGGAAGAAGGGGCGAACACTGAAGCTTTCTTT. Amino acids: CASRSLTSAREEGANTEAFF.

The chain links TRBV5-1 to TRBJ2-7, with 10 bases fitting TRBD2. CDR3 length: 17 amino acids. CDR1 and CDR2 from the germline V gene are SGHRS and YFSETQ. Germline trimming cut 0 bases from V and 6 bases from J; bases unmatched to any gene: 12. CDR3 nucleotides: TGCGCCAGCAGCTTGGATTCGGCTAGCGGGAGACTTCGCGAGCAGTACTTC. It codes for CASSLDSASGRLREQYF. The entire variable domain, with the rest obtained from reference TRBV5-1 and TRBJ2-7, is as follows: KAGVTQTPRYLIKTRGQQVTLSCSPISGHRSVSWYQQTPGQGLQFLFEYFSETQRNKGNFPGRFSGRQFSNSRSEMNVSTLELGDSALYLCASSLDSASGRLREQYFGPGTRLTVT.

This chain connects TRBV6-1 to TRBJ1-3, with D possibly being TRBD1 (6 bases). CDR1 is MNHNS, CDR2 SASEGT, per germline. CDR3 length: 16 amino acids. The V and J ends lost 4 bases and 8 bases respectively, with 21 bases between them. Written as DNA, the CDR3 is TGTGCCAGCAGTGCCCCCCAGGGTTATAAGGGGGACACCATATATTTT. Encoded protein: CASSAPQGYKGDTIYF.

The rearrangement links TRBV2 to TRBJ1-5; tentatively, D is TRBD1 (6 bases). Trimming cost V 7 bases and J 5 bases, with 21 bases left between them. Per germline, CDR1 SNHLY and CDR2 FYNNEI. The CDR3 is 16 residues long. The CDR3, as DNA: TGTGCCAGCAACCTCGGGGGCCTAAGAGACGATCAGCCCCAGCATTTT. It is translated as CASNLGGLRDDQPQHF.

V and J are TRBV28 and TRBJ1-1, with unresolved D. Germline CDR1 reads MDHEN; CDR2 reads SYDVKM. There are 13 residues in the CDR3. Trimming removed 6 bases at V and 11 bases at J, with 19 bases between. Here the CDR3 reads CASRNRGSGRAFF. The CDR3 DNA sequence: TGTGCCAGCAGGAACAGAGGTTCTGGTCGGGCTTTCTTT.